These 25 T cell receptor beta chains were all obtained from the same sample, sequenced in a study of blood T cell repertoires in COVID-19. The data were produced by immunoSEQ multiplex PCR, yet TCRdb's version contains in-frame clones alone and is incomplete. The sample lists about 190,000 clones, approximately 91% occurring once. The source material was peripheral blood. Receptor source: a man aged 30 to 45 with acute or convalescent COVID-19.

J is TRBJ1-5 and V is TRBV27; possible D gene TRBD1, 6 bases. This CDR3 has 15 residues. The germline V gene has CDR1 MNHEY and CDR2 SMNVEV (reference sequence). Between the trimmed V and J ends, which lost 2 bases and 6 bases, there was a span of 14 bases. The CDR3 here is CASSLMSGVGQPQHF. CDR3 sequence (DNA): TGTGCCAGCAGTTTAATGTCAGGGGTGGGTCAGCCCCAGCATTTT.

This rearrangement joins TRBV5-1 to TRBJ1-4, with D maybe TRBD1 (5 bases). There are 16 residues in the CDR3. The V gene's germline CDR1 is SGHRS and CDR2 YFSETQ. Trimming shortened V by 0 bases and J by 1 base, and 10 bases separated the two germline ends. The chain's CDR3 is CASSLVGGGTNEKLFF. CDR3 nucleotides: TGCGCCAGCAGCTTGGTTGGCGGGGGAACTAATGAAAAACTGTTTTTT. Looking up the rest from reference TRBV5-1 and TRBJ1-4 gives the full variable domain: KAGVTQTPRYLIKTRGQQVTLSCSPISGHRSVSWYQQTPGQGLQFLFEYFSETQRNKGNFPGRFSGRQFSNSRSEMNVSTLELGDSALYLCASSLVGGGTNEKLFFGSGTQLSVL.

This chain connects TRBV28 to TRBJ1-2, with D unclear. The V end was cut by 3 bases, the J end by 6 bases, with 5 bases between. Per the germline V gene, CDR1 is MDHEN and CDR2 is SYDVKM. The CDR3 has 11 amino acids. CDR3 residues: CASSFTDGYTF. CDR3 DNA sequence: TGTGCCAGCAGTTTCACGGATGGCTACACCTTC.

The chain employs TRBV7-8 and TRBJ2-7; tentatively, D is TRBD2 (5 bases). V dropped 1 base and J dropped 7 bases, with 8 bases sitting between them. The CDR3 covers 12 residues. The germline V gene encodes CDR1 SGHVS and CDR2 FQNEAQ. CDR3 loop: CASSLGWEEQYF. CDR3 coding DNA: TGTGCCAGCAGCTTAGGGTGGGAGGAGCAGTACTTC.

The rearrangement joins TRBV21-1 to TRBJ2-5; the DNA was not used to check the table's D call, TRBD2. TRBV21-1 is described as a pseudogene. The CDR3 is made up of 15 amino acids. Here the CDR3 reads CASSKKRGAAETQYF. The CDR3 DNA follows: TGTGCCAGCAGCAAAAAACGGGGGGCAGCGGAGACCCAGTACTTC.

This chain connects TRBV2 to TRBJ1-1; 8 bases are shared with TRBD1. The CDR3 length is 13 residues. Germline CDR1 is SNHLY and CDR2 is FYNNEI. V trimming: 6 bases; J trimming: 4 bases; junction bases outside the gene matches: 4. DNA of the CDR3: TGTGCCAGCAGGGAGGGGACAGGCACTGAAGCTTTCTTT. Its translation: CASREGTGTEAFF. Using reference TRBV2 and TRBJ1-1 for the parts outside the CDR3, the full variable domain is EPEVTQTPSHQVTQMGQEVILRCVPISNHLYFYWYRQILGQKVEFLVSFYNNEISEKSEIFDDQFSVERPDGSNFTLKIRSTKLEDSAMYFCASREGTGTEAFFGQGTRLTVV.

The CDR3 coding sequence is TGTGCCAGCAGCAAAGCACAGGGACAGGGACGTGGCTACACCTTC. Its translation is CASSKAQGQGRGYTF. The rearrangement links TRBV21-1 to TRBJ1-2; the listed D gene, TRBD1, was not tested against the DNA. TRBV21-1 corresponds to a pseudogene. The CDR3 has 15 residues.

The chain combines TRBV24-1 with TRBJ2-1; 11 positions agree with TRBD2. This CDR3 region has 15 residues. Germline V gives CDR1 KGHDR, CDR2 SFDVKD. With V trimmed by 7 bases and J by 5 bases, 6 bases remained unmatched. The CDR3 is CATSNSGRVNNEQFF. CDR3 DNA sequence: TGTGCCACCAGCAATAGCGGGAGGGTAAACAATGAGCAGTTCTTC.

The rearrangement joins TRBV5-1 to TRBJ2-5; 9 nucleotides align to TRBD1. The CDR3 contains 15 residues. Trimming cost V 3 bases and J 5 bases; bases outside gene matches: 8. CDR1 SGHRS and CDR2 YFSETQ come from the germline V gene. This CDR3 is CASSSRDRVTETQYF. The CDR3 DNA reads TGCGCCAGCAGCTCCCGGGACAGGGTTACGGAGACCCAGTACTTC.

CDR3 protein: CASSGTREVQYF. The CDR3 coding sequence is TGCGCCAGCAGTGGGACTAGAGAAGTGCAGTATTTT. This chain links TRBV10-1 with TRBJ2-3, with 7 bases that match TRBD2. Germline V CDR1 and CDR2: WNHNN, SYGVQD (reference sequence). The CDR3 runs to 12 residues. V shed 4 bases and J 11 bases; nucleotides not matched to a gene: 6.

The genes are TRBV27 and TRBJ2-5, with TRBD2 matching 10 bases. CDR1 MNHEY and CDR2 SMNVEV come from the germline V gene (reference sequence). The CDR3 contains 15 residues. J gave up 6 bases and V 0 bases, and 4 bases lay outside the gene matches. The CDR3 loop reads CASSLSGLAFQTQYF. As DNA, the CDR3 is TGTGCCAGCAGTTTATCGGGACTAGCGTTCCAGACCCAGTACTTC.

This clone was detected a few times. The rearrangement links TRBV5-6 to TRBJ1-6, with D hard to call. Trimming cost V 4 bases and J 0 bases, with 17 bases left between them. There are 18 residues in the CDR3. Germline values: CDR1 SGHDT, CDR2 YYEEEE. CDR3 sequence: CASSVEAFGSSYNSPLHF. As DNA, the CDR3 is TGTGCCAGCAGCGTGGAAGCGTTCGGGAGCTCCTATAATTCACCCCTCCACTTT.

The rearrangement uses TRBV3-1 (or the pseudogene TRBV3-2) and TRBJ1-4; D unresolved. CDR1 and CDR2 from the germline V gene are LGHDT and YNNKEL (reference sequence). Trimming took off 5 bases at V and 2 bases at J, with 9 bases between the two ends. The CDR3 length is 14 residues. The CDR3 region is CASSMTLTNEKLFF. For the CDR3, the DNA is TGTGCCAGCAGCATGACTCTGACTAATGAAAAACTGTTTTTT.

This clone is a singleton in its sample. J is TRBJ2-7 and V is TRBV6-5, with TRBD1 matching over 7 bases. Germline CDR1 and CDR2: MNHEY and SVGAGI. This CDR3 comprises 14 residues. V lost 6 bases and J lost 6; bases outside the gene matches: 11. CDR3 sequence reads: CASRLDRAMSEQYF. The CDR3 DNA sequence: TGTGCCAGCAGATTAGACAGGGCTATGAGCGAGCAGTACTTC.

CDR3 nucleotides: TGTGCCAGCTCACCGGACAGGGGGCTAGGGGAGCAGTACTTC. It translates to CASSPDRGLGEQYF. The V call is TRBV18, the J call TRBJ2-7; TRBD1 aligns across 11 bases. Germline values: CDR1 KGHSH, CDR2 LQKENI. This CDR3 comprises 14 residues. V shed 3 bases, J shed 7 bases, and the junction held 5 bases outside the gene matches.

The rearrangement links TRBV2 to TRBJ1-5, with a tentative D call TRBD1 (5 bases). Germline V gene data show CDR1 as SNHLY and CDR2 as FYNNEI. The CDR3 is made up of 16 amino acids. Trimming cost V 4 bases and J 11 bases, with 24 bases left between them. The CDR3 spells CASSGRDLYLPAAQHF. CDR3 bases: TGTGCCAGCAGTGGGAGGGACTTATACCTCCCGGCGGCCCAGCATTTT.

This chain joins TRBV3-1 (or the pseudogene TRBV3-2) and TRBJ2-3; 7 positions agree with TRBD2. Trimming took 4 bases from V and 6 from J; bases not matched to a gene: 16. Germline CDR1 LGHDT, CDR2 YNNKEL (reference sequence). The CDR3 runs to 17 residues. The CDR3 sequence is CASSRTLSGGPTDTQYF. The CDR3 DNA sequence: TGTGCCAGCAGCCGAACTCTTTCGGGGGGACCCACGGATACGCAGTATTTT.

The rearrangement links TRBV29-1 to TRBJ2-2, with 13 nucleotides matching TRBD2. The germline V gene has CDR1 SQVTM and CDR2 ANQGSEA. This CDR3 is built from 16 residues. Trimming removed 5 bases from V and 5 bases from J; junction bases left unmatched: 8. CDR3 sequence: CSVRGLAGVVTGELFF. CDR3 nucleotides: TGCAGCGTTCGCGGACTAGCGGGAGTAGTTACCGGGGAGCTGTTTTTT.

The V call is TRBV3-1 (or the pseudogene TRBV3-2), the J call TRBJ1-2; 7 nucleotides agree with TRBD1. This CDR3 has 18 residues. Unmatched junction bases numbered 16, after V lost 2 bases and J lost 4 bases. The germline V gene has CDR1 LGHDT and CDR2 YNNKEL (reference sequence). Here the CDR3 reads CASSQRTGGLMRGYGYTF. CDR3 nucleotide sequence: TGTGCCAGCAGCCAACGGACAGGCGGCTTGATGAGGGGCTATGGCTACACCTTC.

This chain joins TRBV29-1 and TRBJ1-2; no reliable D call. Germline V gives CDR1 SQVTM, CDR2 ANQGSEA. V dropped 6 bases and J dropped 3 bases, with 14 bases sitting between them. The CDR3 has 13 amino acids. The CDR3 is CSVPLGNYYGYTF. The CDR3 coding sequence is TGCAGCGTCCCTCTCGGGAACTACTATGGCTACACCTTC.

This chain connects TRBV5-1 to TRBJ1-1, with TRBD1 as a possible D gene (5 bases). V was trimmed by 4 bases and J by 4 bases, leaving 17 bases between them. Germline CDR1 is SGHRS and CDR2 is YFSETQ. CDR3 length equals 15 residues. The CDR3 DNA sequence: TGCGCCAGCAGCCCCCCCGGGGGGGGTTCCACTGAAGCTTTCTTT. It encodes CASSPPGGGSTEAFF.

The CDR3 sequence: CSAERYTEAFF. CDR3 nucleotide sequence: TGCAGTGCGGAGCGGTACACTGAAGCTTTCTTT. The chain combines TRBV20-1 with TRBJ1-1, with D uncertain. The CDR3 is 11 amino acids. The germline V gene encodes CDR1 DFQATT and CDR2 SNEGSKA (reference sequence). Trimming took 6 bases from V and 3 from J, leaving 8 bases between them.

This chain uses TRBV5-1 with TRBJ1-4; D call uncertain. The CDR3 runs to 13 residues. The ends were cut back, 4 bases at V and 5 bases at J, with 9 bases in the middle. CDR1 and CDR2 from the germline V gene are SGHRS and YFSETQ. This CDR3 is CASSGGRNEKLFF. The CDR3 region has the DNA TGCGCCAGCAGCGGAGGACGGAATGAAAAACTGTTTTTT.

This clone appeared once. The V call is TRBV5-1, the J call TRBJ2-2; D is ambiguous. Looked up from germline, CDR1 is SGHRS and CDR2 is YFSETQ. There are 14 residues in the CDR3. The V end lost 4 bases, the J end lost 3 bases, and 10 bases lay between the germline ends. CDR3 DNA sequence: TGCGCCAGCAGCCCAGGATGGGACACCGGGGAGCTGTTTTTT. Translated: CASSPGWDTGELFF.

This clone came up a few times. The rearrangement uses TRBV5-8 and TRBJ2-7; a weak D match, TRBD1 (5 bases). Germline V CDR1 and CDR2: SGHTS, YDEGEE. V lost 4 bases and J 4 bases, leaving 15 bases between the germline ends. CDR3 length equals 14 residues. The CDR3 is CASSGQGWRYEQYF. The CDR3 DNA follows: TGTGCCAGCAGCGGCCAGGGTTGGCGTTACGAGCAGTACTTC.